These 18 T cell receptor beta chains originate from one sample sequenced in a study of T-cell memory formation after mild COVID-19. TCRdb recomputed calls from the 5' RACE reads with MiXCR, one row per CDR3 protein. The repertoire has about 500,000 distinct CDR3 sequences, about a fifth of them found once; the top ten carry about 12%. The sample taken for sequencing was PBMCs or a T cell subset sorted from them (not recorded which). These receptors came from an adult woman who had mild COVID-19 (a few samples of this study predate the infection). Cell type and time point are not known.

The J gene is TRBJ2-7, the V gene TRBV7-2, with 15 bases identical to TRBD2. Germline CDR1 is SGHTA and CDR2 is FQGNSA. The CDR3 is 18 amino acids. With V trimmed by 0 bases and J by 4 bases, 7 bases remained unmatched. In DNA, the CDR3 is TGTGCCAGCAGCTTAGCGGGGACTAGCGGGAGGAATCTTTACGAGCAGTACTTC. This codes for CASSLAGTSGRNLYEQYF.

This clonotype was picked up a small number of times. The V and J genes are TRBV6-2 or TRBV6-3 and TRBJ2-2, with 7 bases aligning to TRBD2. V dropped 8 bases and J dropped 4; count of bases not matched to a gene: 19. The CDR3 is 18 amino acids. Germline V gene data show CDR1 as MNHEY and CDR2 as SVGEGT. The CDR3 sequence: CASCLRTGMRGSTGELFF. Written as DNA, the CDR3 is TGTGCCAGCTGCCTTCGGACGGGAATGCGGGGGTCCACCGGGGAGCTGTTTTTT.

In this sample, this clonotype turned up a few times. The chain is built from TRBV6-5 and TRBJ1-3; D unclear. CDR1 is MNHEY and CDR2 is SVGAGI in the germline V gene. V was cut by 2 bases and J by 2 bases, with 7 bases left in between. This CDR3 comprises 14 residues. CDR3 coding DNA: TGTGCCAGCAGTTACAGAAGGCCTGGAAACACCATATATTTT. Its translation is CASSYRRPGNTIYF.

J is TRBJ1-2 and V is TRBV19; no firm D call. The germline gives CDR1 LNHDA, CDR2 SQIVND (reference sequence). V gave up 1 base and J gave up 4 bases, with 10 bases separating them. The CDR3 spans 14 residues. CDR3 sequence (DNA): TGTGCCAGTAGTATAGCAGGTCAGACCTATGGCTACACCTTC. Its protein is CASSIAGQTYGYTF.

This clonotype was seen only a few times. V is TRBV12-3 or TRBV12-4 and J is TRBJ2-3; TRBD2 matches 8 bases. The V segment lost 6 bases and the J segment 5 bases; nucleotides outside the gene matches: 10. CDR3 length: 15 amino acids. CDR3 coding DNA: TGTGCCAGCAGATCGACGGGGGGGCTTAAAGATACGCAGTATTTT. It translates to CASRSTGGLKDTQYF.

V usage is TRBV7-9 and J usage is TRBJ2-3; D unresolved. Trimming removed 5 bases from V and 2 bases from J, with 14 bases in between. Germline CDR1 is SEHNR and CDR2 is FQNEAQ (reference sequence). The CDR3 runs 15 residues. The CDR3 DNA is TGTGCCAGCAGCACAATCTCGGTTCCCACAGATACGCAGTATTTT. Protein: CASSTISVPTDTQYF.

The CDR3 nucleotides read TGTGCCAGCAGTCCCAGAAGGGACAGGGGGGGTGGCTACACCTTC. Translating it yields CASSPRRDRGGGYTF. The chain is built from TRBV12-3 or TRBV12-4 and TRBJ1-2, with 11 bases aligning to TRBD1. V dropped 5 bases and J dropped 7; count of bases not matched to a gene: 9. CDR3 length: 15 amino acids.

The chain carries TRBV27 and TRBJ1-1, with 8 bases matching TRBD1. This CDR3 has 17 amino acids. Trimming at V came to 6 bases and at J to 0 bases, leaving 12 bases not matched to a gene. Germline CDR1 reads MNHEY; CDR2 reads SMNVEV (reference sequence). CDR3 in DNA: TGTGCCAGCAGACGGGCCGTATGGACAGGGTTGAACACTGAAGCTTTCTTT. As protein: CASRRAVWTGLNTEAFF.

V is TRBV12-3 or TRBV12-4 and J is TRBJ2-1, with 7 positions matching TRBD2. The CDR3 runs to 15 residues. V lost 5 bases and J lost 2; bases outside the gene matches: 6. Here the CDR3 reads CASSPRGDTYNEQFF. CDR3 sequence (DNA): TGTGCCAGCAGTCCCCGGGGGGATACCTACAATGAGCAGTTCTTC.

A few counts support this clonotype. The chain recombines TRBV6-4 with TRBJ2-3, with 9 bases that match TRBD2. With 2 bases clipped from V and 2 bases from J, the junction kept 5 bases outside the gene matches. The CDR3 has 16 residues. Germline V CDR1 and CDR2: MRHNA, SNTAGT. CDR3 nucleotide sequence: TGTGCCAGCAGTGACCCGACTAGCGGCTACACAGATACGCAGTATTTT. Encoded protein: CASSDPTSGYTDTQYF.

This clonotype was recorded a few times. The J gene is TRBJ1-1, the V gene TRBV6-2 or TRBV6-3; possible D gene TRBD1, 5 bases. The V end was cut by 5 bases, the J end by 0 bases, with 16 bases between. CDR3 size: 16 residues. Germline CDR1 MNHEY, CDR2 SVGEGT. In nucleotides, the CDR3 is TGTGCCAGCAGTCGCGCCTTACAGGTCATGAACACTGAAGCTTTCTTT. Protein: CASSRALQVMNTEAFF.

Written as DNA, the CDR3 is TGTGCCAGCAGCTTACTCCGACAAGGAGGAGCCGATGAGCAGTTCTTC. Amino acid sequence: CASSLLRQGGADEQFF. The chain recombines TRBV7-2 with TRBJ2-1; tentative D call: TRBD2 (5 bases). CDR1 and CDR2 from the germline V gene are SGHTA and FQGNSA. The CDR3 spans 16 residues. The V end was cut by 2 bases, the J end by 8 bases, with 19 bases between.

This chain joins TRBV27 and TRBJ2-7, with D unclear. Trimming pared 0 bases from V and 5 bases from J, leaving 14 bases between. The CDR3 runs 15 residues. Germline CDR1 reads MNHEY; CDR2 reads SMNVEV (reference sequence). CDR3 amino acids: CASSLSRRVGNEQYF. The CDR3 DNA is TGTGCCAGCAGTTTATCGCGAAGGGTAGGGAACGAGCAGTACTTC.

The table lists this clonotype with many counts. The chain carries TRBV6-2 or TRBV6-3 and TRBJ2-1; D is perhaps TRBD2 (6 bases). Deletions cut 10 bases from V and 6 bases from J, with 22 bases between. The CDR3 has 15 amino acids. Germline CDR1 reads MNHEY; CDR2 reads SVGEGT. The CDR3 reads CATLRDLSTINEQFF. CDR3 nucleotides: TGTGCCACTCTCCGGGACTTATCTACAATCAATGAGCAGTTCTTC.

This clonotype was detected ten times or more. In DNA, the CDR3 is TGTGCCAGCAGCTTGGGACTAGCGGACTACCAAGAGACCCAGTACTTC. Translation gives CASSLGLADYQETQYF. The J gene is TRBJ2-5, the V gene TRBV5-6, with 9 bases that match TRBD2. The J segment lost 0 bases and the V segment lost 0 bases, leaving 3 bases of the junction unmatched. This CDR3 region has 16 residues. CDR1 is SGHDT, CDR2 YYEEEE, per germline. The full variable domain, rest sourced from reference TRBV5-6 and TRBJ2-5, is DAGVTQSPTHLIKTRGQQVTLRCSPKSGHDTVSWYQQALGQGPQFIFQYYEEEERQRGNFPDRFSGHQFPNYSSELNVNALLLGDSALYLCASSLGLADYQETQYFGPGTRLLVL.

This clonotype turned up a few times. The rearrangement joins TRBV7-7 to TRBJ2-3; perhaps TRBD2 as D (5 bases). The germline CDR1 and CDR2 sequences are SSHAT and FNYEAQ (reference sequence). V lost 4 bases and J 4 bases, leaving 12 bases between the germline ends. The CDR3 contains 14 residues. CDR3 DNA: TGTGCCAGCAGCTCAGAGCGGTTTCCAGATACGCAGTATTTT. It codes for CASSSERFPDTQYF.

This clonotype was counted a few times. This sequence joins TRBV12-3 or TRBV12-4 and TRBJ1-2; 7 nucleotides match TRBD1. The CDR3 totals 15 residues. The J segment lost 8 bases and the V segment lost 3 bases, leaving 12 bases of the junction unmatched. The CDR3 here is CASSLTSQGVGGYTF. For the CDR3, the DNA is TGTGCCAGCAGTTTGACCTCGCAGGGGGTAGGAGGCTACACCTTC.

This clonotype has a handful of counts. The rearrangement joins TRBV9 to TRBJ2-5, with 11 bases fitting TRBD2. CDR1 and CDR2 from the germline V gene are SGDLS and YYNGEE. J lost 4 bases, V lost 0 bases, and 2 bases had no gene match. This CDR3 is built from 15 residues. The CDR3 DNA reads as TGTGCCAGCAGCGTAGACCTAGCGGGAGGAGAGACCCAGTACTTC. Translation gives CASSVDLAGGETQYF.